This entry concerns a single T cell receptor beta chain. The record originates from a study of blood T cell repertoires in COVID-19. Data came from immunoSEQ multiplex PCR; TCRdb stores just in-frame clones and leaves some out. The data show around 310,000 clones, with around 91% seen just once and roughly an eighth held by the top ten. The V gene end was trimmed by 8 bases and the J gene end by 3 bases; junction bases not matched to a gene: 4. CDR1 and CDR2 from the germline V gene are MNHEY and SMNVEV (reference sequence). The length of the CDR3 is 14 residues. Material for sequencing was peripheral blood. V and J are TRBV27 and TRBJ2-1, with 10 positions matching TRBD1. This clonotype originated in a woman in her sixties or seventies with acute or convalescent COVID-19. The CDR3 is CASGGQGNYNEQFF. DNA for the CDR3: TGTGCCAGCGGGGGACAGGGGAACTACAATGAGCAGTTCTTC.